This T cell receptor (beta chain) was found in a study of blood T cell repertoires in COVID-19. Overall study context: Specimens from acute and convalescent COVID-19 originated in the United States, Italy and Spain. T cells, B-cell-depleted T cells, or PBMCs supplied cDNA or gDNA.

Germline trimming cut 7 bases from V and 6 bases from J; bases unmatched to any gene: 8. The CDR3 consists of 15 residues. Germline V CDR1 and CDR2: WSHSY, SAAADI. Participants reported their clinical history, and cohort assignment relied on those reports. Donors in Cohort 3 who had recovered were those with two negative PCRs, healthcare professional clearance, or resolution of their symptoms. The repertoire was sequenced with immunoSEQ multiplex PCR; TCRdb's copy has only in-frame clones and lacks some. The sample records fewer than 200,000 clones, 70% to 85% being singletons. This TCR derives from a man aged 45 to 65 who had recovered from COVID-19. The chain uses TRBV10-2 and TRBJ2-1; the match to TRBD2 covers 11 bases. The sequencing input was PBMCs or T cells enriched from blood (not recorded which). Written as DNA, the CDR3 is TGCGCCAGCATTACCGGGACTAGCGGATTCAATGAGCAGTTCTTC. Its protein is CASITGTSGFNEQFF.